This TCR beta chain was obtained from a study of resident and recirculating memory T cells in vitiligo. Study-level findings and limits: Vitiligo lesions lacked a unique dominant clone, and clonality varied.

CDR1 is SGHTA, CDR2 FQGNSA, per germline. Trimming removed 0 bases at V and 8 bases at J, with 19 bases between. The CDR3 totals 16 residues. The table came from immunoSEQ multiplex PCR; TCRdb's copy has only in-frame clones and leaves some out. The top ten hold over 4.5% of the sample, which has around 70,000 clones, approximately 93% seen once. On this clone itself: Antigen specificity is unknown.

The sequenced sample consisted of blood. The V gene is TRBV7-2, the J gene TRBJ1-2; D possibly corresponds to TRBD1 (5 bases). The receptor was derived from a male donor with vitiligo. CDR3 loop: CASSLALGGGNGGYTF. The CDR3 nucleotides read TGTGCCAGCAGCTTAGCTTTGGGGGGGGGAAACGGCGGCTACACCTTC.